A single sample gave rise to the 32 T cell receptor beta chains below, sequenced in a study of T cell changes during pregnancy in multiple sclerosis. Libraries were prepared by immunoSEQ multiplex PCR; TCRdb keeps only in-frame clonotypes and omits some of them. The sample includes about 36,000 clones, about 90% of them seen just once. The starting material was CD4+ T cells from peripheral blood mononuclear cells, obtained after pregnancy. The source is a female donor with multiple sclerosis, enrolled in a pregnancy study.

The chain recombines TRBV28 with TRBJ1-5, with D tentatively TRBD1 (5 bases). Trimming removed 5 bases at V and 3 bases at J, with 11 bases between. Germline assignment: CDR1 MDHEN and CDR2 SYDVKM. The CDR3 extends over 14 amino acids. CDR3 DNA sequence: TGTGCCAGCAGTCGCAGGGTCTTCAATCAGCCCCAGCATTTT. It codes for CASSRRVFNQPQHF.

The chain has TRBV9 and TRBJ2-1, with 10 bases lining up with TRBD2. Trimming took 0 bases from V and 6 from J; bases not matched to a gene: 3. The CDR3 runs 15 residues. The germline V gene encodes CDR1 SGDLS and CDR2 YYNGEE. CDR3 region: CASSVGAGGVNEQFF. In nucleotides, the CDR3 is TGTGCCAGCAGCGTAGGAGCGGGAGGGGTCAATGAGCAGTTCTTC.

The table lists this clone with a count of one. This chain joins TRBV2 and TRBJ2-5, with a possible D match to TRBD1 (6 bases). V lost 9 bases to trimming and J lost 6 bases, with 14 bases between them. Germline CDR1 SNHLY, CDR2 FYNNEI. This CDR3 is 12 amino acids long. The CDR3 bases are TGTGCCAGTCGCGAGGGGGTCAAGACCCAGTACTTC. Amino acid sequence: CASREGVKTQYF.

In its sample, this clone was seen once. This chain links TRBV15 with TRBJ2-7; 8 bases agree with TRBD1. The CDR3 has 15 residues. V shed 3 bases, J shed 3 bases, and the junction held 7 bases outside the gene matches. CDR1 is LNHNV and CDR2 is YYDKDF in the germline V gene (reference sequence). DNA for the CDR3: TGTGCCACCAGCAGGGGACAGGCTCGAAACTACGAGCAGTACTTC. This codes for CATSRGQARNYEQYF.

The V and J genes are TRBV14 and TRBJ2-7; D remains ambiguous. The ends were cut back, 4 bases at V and 0 bases at J, with 13 bases in the middle. Looked up from germline, CDR1 is SGHDN and CDR2 is FVKESK. The CDR3 loop spans 15 amino acids. CDR3 DNA: TGTGCCAGCAGCCGGGCCGCTTCGAGCTCCTACGAGCAGTACTTC. This codes for CASSRAASSSYEQYF.

The chain joins TRBV6-1 to TRBJ2-1; 7 positions match TRBD2. Germline CDR1 MNHNS, CDR2 SASEGT. The CDR3 runs 12 residues. The V gene end was trimmed by 11 bases and the J gene end by 9 bases; junction bases not matched to a gene: 10. CDR3 protein: CAVGGGVGEQFF. The CDR3 region has the DNA TGTGCCGTCGGGGGAGGGGTTGGTGAGCAGTTCTTC.

This chain links TRBV19 with TRBJ1-1; 7 nucleotides line up with TRBD1. Germline V CDR1 and CDR2: LNHDA, SQIVND (reference sequence). The CDR3 is 12 residues long. Losses at the gene ends were 6 bases for V and 9 bases for J; bases not matched to a gene: 7. CDR3 sequence reads: CASSHRDSKAFF. DNA for the CDR3: TGTGCCAGTAGCCACCGGGACAGCAAAGCTTTCTTT.

This clone was observed a few times. The V and J genes are TRBV4-2 and TRBJ1-4; possibly TRBD1 for D (5 bases). The V end was cut by 0 bases, the J end by 8 bases, with 10 bases between. Per the germline V gene, CDR1 is LGHNA and CDR2 is YNFKEQ. CDR3 size: 14 residues. This chain's CDR3 is CASSQEENREKLFF. The DNA for the CDR3 is TGTGCCAGCAGCCAAGAGGAAAACAGGGAAAAACTGTTTTTT.

This chain links TRBV7-2 with TRBJ2-1; 9 bases match TRBD2. Looked up from germline, CDR1 is SGHTA and CDR2 is FQGNSA. The CDR3 runs to 15 residues. After removal of 1 base from V and 8 bases from J, the junction contained 6 bases not matched to a gene. CDR3 nucleotide sequence: TGTGCCAGCAGCTTAGGTGGCGGGGGGGCGTATGAGCAGTTCTTC. Translated, it gives CASSLGGGGAYEQFF.

This chain uses TRBV4-2 with TRBJ2-1; 11 bases fit TRBD2. CDR1 and CDR2 (germline): LGHNA, YNFKEQ. Trimming took 8 bases from V and 4 from J; bases not matched to a gene: 10. This CDR3 has 16 amino acids. This chain's CDR3 is CASGETLAGGYNEQFF. The DNA for the CDR3 is TGTGCCAGCGGCGAGACCCTAGCGGGGGGTTACAATGAGCAGTTCTTC.

In its sample, this clone was seen once. The chain uses TRBV2 and TRBJ2-1; 8 nucleotides match TRBD2. CDR1 and CDR2 (germline): SNHLY, FYNNEI. V shed 2 bases and J 2 bases; nucleotides not matched to a gene: 2. The CDR3 has 15 amino acids. The CDR3 region is CASSELAGPYNEQFF. CDR3 sequence (DNA): TGTGCCAGCAGTGAACTAGCGGGCCCCTACAATGAGCAGTTCTTC.

V and J are TRBV2 and TRBJ2-3, with 8 bases identical to TRBD1. V lost 8 bases, J lost 2 bases, and 9 bases stayed unmatched. The CDR3 is 15 amino acids. Germline loops: CDR1 SNHLY, CDR2 FYNNEI. CDR3 in amino acids: CASCRQGTLTDTQYF. The CDR3 DNA reads TGTGCCAGCTGCCGACAGGGGACCCTCACAGATACGCAGTATTTT.

This rearrangement joins TRBV5-8 to TRBJ1-1, with 9 nucleotides matching TRBD1. This CDR3 contains 15 residues. CDR1 and CDR2 (germline): SGHTS, YDEGEE. The junction had 7 bases not matched to a gene; V was cut back by 4 bases and J by 3 bases. DNA of the CDR3: TGTGCCAGCAGCGGGAGAAGGACAGGGGACACTGAAGCTTTCTTT. This encodes CASSGRRTGDTEAFF.

This clone was detected a few times. The chain employs TRBV5-8 and TRBJ2-4; no reliable D call. The CDR3 sequence is 12 residues long. Germline CDR1 reads SGHTS; CDR2 reads YDEGEE. Between the trimmed V and J ends, which lost 5 bases and 9 bases, there was a span of 12 bases. For the CDR3, the DNA is TGTGCCAGCAGGAACCGGGTGACCATTCAGTACTTC. It encodes CASRNRVTIQYF.

J is TRBJ1-2 and V is TRBV4-1, with D possibly TRBD1 on 5 matching bases. This CDR3 has 14 residues. V was pared by 0 bases and J by 8 bases, with 13 bases between. Germline V gives CDR1 MGHRA, CDR2 YSYEKL. The CDR3 DNA is TGCGCCAGCAGCCAAGAGCAGGGAAGGGAAGGCTACACCTTC. Its translation: CASSQEQGREGYTF.

This clone was recorded only once. The gene calls are TRBV19 and TRBJ2-5; no clear D gene. Germline V CDR1 and CDR2: LNHDA, SQIVND (reference sequence). The CDR3 is 13 amino acids. Trimming took off 6 bases at V and 2 bases at J, with 10 bases between the two ends. CDR3: CASRTTQQETQYF. The CDR3 region has the DNA TGTGCCAGTAGAACAACACAGCAAGAGACCCAGTACTTC.

The V call is TRBV5-1, the J call TRBJ1-4; the D is unclear. The CDR3 is made up of 14 amino acids. Germline CDR1 and CDR2: SGHRS and YFSETQ. V lost 4 bases to trimming and J lost 5 bases, with 12 bases between them. CDR3 in amino acids: CASSRGGINEKLFF. The CDR3 DNA is TGCGCCAGCAGCAGAGGAGGGATAAATGAAAAACTGTTTTTT.

The chain joins TRBV9 to TRBJ1-2; 7 bases fit TRBD1. The CDR3 runs to 15 residues. Germline CDR1 SGDLS, CDR2 YYNGEE. Trimming took 3 bases from V and 8 from J; bases not matched to a gene: 13. The DNA of the CDR3 is TGTGCCAGCAGCGCAGGACAGGATCACGTCCGGGGCTACACCTTC. It is translated as CASSAGQDHVRGYTF.

The rearrangement links TRBV5-1 to TRBJ2-7, with 8 bases that match TRBD1. Germline V gene sequence: CDR1 SGHRS, CDR2 YFSETQ. The V and J ends lost 0 bases and 2 bases, in that order; junction bases with no gene match: 4. This CDR3 has 15 residues. CDR3: CASSLGGQGAYEQYF. The CDR3 bases are TGCGCCAGCAGCTTGGGTGGACAGGGAGCCTACGAGCAGTACTTC.

The CDR3 DNA follows: TGCGCCAGCAGCCTCGACCGGGATCGGAACATTCAGTACTTC. Translated, it gives CASSLDRDRNIQYF. The rearrangement uses TRBV4-1 and TRBJ2-4, with a possible D match to TRBD2 (5 bases). The CDR3 runs to 14 residues. CDR1 is MGHRA and CDR2 is YSYEKL in the germline V gene. V was cut by 4 bases and J by 7 bases, with 14 bases left in between.

The V call is TRBV18, the J call TRBJ2-2; 7 positions agree with TRBD2. CDR1 is KGHSH, CDR2 LQKENI, per germline. Unmatched junction bases numbered 4, after V lost 5 bases and J lost 1 base. CDR3 length equals 15 residues. The CDR3 nucleotides are TGTGCCAGCTCATCGACTAGCCAGAACACCGGGGAGCTGTTTTTT. The encoded protein is CASSSTSQNTGELFF. The entire variable domain, with the rest obtained from reference TRBV18 and TRBJ2-2, is as follows: NAGVMQNPRHLVRRRGQEARLRCSPMKGHSHVYWYRQLPEEGLKFMVYLQKENIIDESGMPKERFSAEFPKEGPSILRIQQVVRGDSAAYFCASSSTSQNTGELFFGEGSRLTVL.

V gene TRBV12-5 combines with J gene TRBJ2-1; TRBD2 matches at 9 bases. This CDR3 spans 14 amino acids. Germline V CDR1 and CDR2: LGHNT, FRNRAP. V lost 4 bases and J lost 11; bases outside the gene matches: 9. This CDR3 is CASGSPGTSQKQFF. The CDR3 DNA follows: TGTGCTAGTGGTTCCCCCGGGACTAGCCAAAAGCAGTTCTTC. The full variable domain, with the rest looked up from reference TRBV12-5 and TRBJ2-1, is DARVTQTPRHKVTEMGQEVTMRCQPILGHNTVFWYRQTMMQGLELLAYFRNRAPLDDSGMPKDRFSAEMPDATLATLKIQPSEPRDSAVYFCASGSPGTSQKQFFGPGTRLTVL.

This chain links TRBV9 with TRBJ2-1; perhaps TRBD2 as D (7 bases). V lost 0 bases, J lost 9 bases, and 10 bases lay in between. CDR1 SGDLS and CDR2 YYNGEE come from the germline V gene. The CDR3 covers 13 residues. Here the CDR3 DNA reads TGTGCCAGCAGCGTAGTGGGGGGGCCTGAGCAGTTCTTC. Translation: CASSVVGGPEQFF.

V usage is TRBV5-1 and J usage is TRBJ1-5; D not resolved. Germline values: CDR1 SGHRS, CDR2 YFSETQ. The CDR3 covers 13 residues. The germline V and J ends were trimmed by 1 base and 5 bases, with 7 bases remaining between them. The CDR3 protein is CASSLTPDQPQHF. The CDR3 coding sequence is TGCGCCAGCAGCTTGACTCCCGATCAGCCCCAGCATTTT.

This chain links TRBV2 with TRBJ2-1; no clear D. V shed 5 bases and J shed 1 base, with 12 bases lying between them. CDR1 and CDR2 from the germline V gene are SNHLY and FYNNEI. CDR3 length: 15 residues. The CDR3 reads CASSLLAVSYNEQFF. The CDR3 DNA reads as TGTGCCAGCAGTTTATTAGCAGTATCCTACAATGAGCAGTTCTTC.

The chain joins TRBV12-1 to TRBJ2-7; no check of the table's D call, TRBD1, against the DNA was made. TRBV12-1 is classified as a pseudogene. The CDR3 totals 17 residues. The CDR3 DNA reads TGTGCCAGCAGCTCGGGACAAGGGTCCAGTCACAACTACGAGCAGTACTTC. Translating gives CASSSGQGSSHNYEQYF.

This chain uses TRBV7-2 with TRBJ1-2, with D possibly TRBD1 on 6 matching bases. Germline loops: CDR1 SGHTA, CDR2 FQGNSA. V was shortened by 2 bases and J by 8 bases, with 15 bases between the two germline ends. The CDR3 is 14 amino acids. The CDR3 here is CASSLRPGQGGYTF. Here the CDR3 DNA reads TGTGCCAGCAGCTTACGGCCAGGGCAGGGGGGCTACACCTTC.

The chain is built from TRBV28 and TRBJ1-5, with D perhaps TRBD1 (5 bases). This CDR3 is 13 amino acids long. In germline, CDR1 is MDHEN, CDR2 SYDVKM. V lost 3 bases to trimming and J lost 6 bases, with 9 bases between them. DNA of the CDR3: TGTGCCAGCAGTTTTCAGGGCGGTCAGCCCCAGCATTTT. Translating it yields CASSFQGGQPQHF.

The chain is built from TRBV6-6 and TRBJ2-5; no definite D call. Trimming took 5 bases from V and 5 from J, leaving 15 bases between them. The CDR3 is 14 residues long. Germline V gene lookup returns CDR1 MNHNY and CDR2 SVGAGI (reference sequence). The chain's CDR3 is CASSDEGVGETQYF. Here the CDR3 DNA reads TGTGCCAGCAGTGATGAAGGAGTCGGGGAGACCCAGTACTTC.

The V and J genes are TRBV28 and TRBJ2-7, with D perhaps matching TRBD2 (5 bases). The V and J ends lost 7 bases and 9 bases respectively, with 16 bases between them. Germline V gives CDR1 MDHEN, CDR2 SYDVKM. The length of the CDR3 is 12 residues. CDR3 DNA: TGTGCCAGCATGACCACCGGGGAGCGGCAGTACTTC. Translating it yields CASMTTGERQYF.

The genes are TRBV30 and TRBJ1-5, with D possibly TRBD1 on 6 matching bases. Germline V CDR1 and CDR2: GTSNPN, SVGIG (reference sequence). This CDR3 comprises 12 residues. V was trimmed by 0 bases and J by 6 bases, leaving 6 bases between them. CDR3 in DNA: TGTGCCTGGAGTGTAGGGGGTCAGCCCCAGCATTTT. This sequence encodes CAWSVGGQPQHF.

V and J are TRBV5-5 and TRBJ1-3; the D is unclear. CDR3 size: 14 residues. The germline CDR1 and CDR2 sequences are SGHKS and YYEKEE (reference sequence). V was trimmed by 0 bases and J by 5 bases, leaving 9 bases between them. The CDR3 loop reads CASSLDGGRNTIYF. CDR3 in DNA: TGTGCCAGCAGCTTGGACGGAGGGCGAAACACCATATATTTT.